A selection of T cell receptor beta chains follows, all from one sample in a study of blood T cell repertoires in COVID-19. Data came from immunoSEQ multiplex PCR; TCRdb stores just in-frame clones and leaves some out. The sample records 260,000 or so clones, 83% being singletons. The sample was PBMCs or T cells enriched from blood (not recorded which). The receptors stem from a woman aged 40 to 50 who had been exposed to COVID-19. Both conserved end residues are part of each CDR3. D genes are given only for firm matches. The size entry is marked missing in some rows and otherwise reads once, few, many or a size class.

V	D	length	J	size	DNA	CDR3
TRBV18	-	12	TRBJ2-3	-	TGTGCCAGCGGAGCTTCGGACAACTCGCAGTATTTT	CASGASDNSQYF
TRBV2	TRBD1	14	TRBJ1-6	-	TGTGCCAGCAAAGGCGGGACAGGGAATTCACCCCTCCACTTT	CASKGGTGNSPLHF
TRBV27	-	17	TRBJ1-6	-	TGTGCCAGCAGTTTATCTATTTTGGGCCCCCGGAATTCACCCCTCCACTTT	CASSLSILGPRNSPLHF
TRBV27	-	13	TRBJ2-3	-	TGTGCCAGCAGTCCCCCCTGCACAGATACGCAGTATTTT	CASSPPCTDTQYF
TRBV4-3	TRBD1	16	TRBJ2-1	-	TGCGCCAGCAGCCAAGAGTGGACAGGGGGTTACAATGAGCAGTTCTTC	CASSQEWTGGYNEQFF
TRBV6-5	TRBD1	15	TRBJ1-4	few	TGTGCCAGCACCGATGGGGGACAGGGGCTTGAAAAACTGTTTTTT	CASTDGGQGLEKLFF
TRBV7-3	TRBD1	16	TRBJ1-6	-	TGTGCCAGCAGCTTAAGAGGCAGGGGGCAAGCTTCACCCCTCCACTTT	CASSLRGRGQASPLHF
TRBV11-2	TRBD1	16	TRBJ1-2	once	TGTGCCAGCAGCTTAGGACCCCAAGGGGGCAACTATGGCTACACCTTC	CASSLGPQGGNYGYTF
TRBV28	-	13	TRBJ1-4	few	TGTGCCAGCAGCCTTGCCAGACAGGAAAAACTGTTTTTT	CASSLARQEKLFF
TRBV28	TRBD1	14	TRBJ1-4	-	TGTGCCAGCAGATCAACAGGGGGAAACGAAAAACTGTTTTTT	CASRSTGGNEKLFF
TRBV11-1	-	16	TRBJ1-2	-	TGTGCCATCGGCCAGATGAGGGACACTTACAACTATGGCTACACCTTC	CAIGQMRDTYNYGYTF
TRBV5-6	-	14	TRBJ1-1	-	TGTGCCAGCAGCTGGATGGGGGCGAACACTGAAGCTTTCTTT	CASSWMGANTEAFF
TRBV6-2/TRBV6-3	TRBD1	15	TRBJ2-7	few	TGTGCCAGCAGTTCGCGACAGGGCAGGGCCTACGAGCAGTACTTC	CASSSRQGRAYEQYF
TRBV7-6	-	15	TRBJ1-1	-	TGTGCCAGCAGCCTCCAGGGAGGAACGAACACTGAAGCTTTCTTT	CASSLQGGTNTEAFF
TRBV10-3	-	14	TRBJ1-5	-	TGTGCCATCAGTGGGGGAGGGGGTCGTCAGCCCCAGCATTTT	CAISGGGGRQPQHF
TRBV29-1	TRBD1	17	TRBJ2-3	once	TGCAGCGTCGATGGGGATAAGGGACAGGGGAGGACAGATACGCAGTATTTT	CSVDGDKGQGRTDTQYF
TRBV4-1	TRBD1	15	TRBJ1-1	few	TGCGCCAGCAGCCTTGGACAGGGGGCGAACACTGAAGCTTTCTTT	CASSLGQGANTEAFF
TRBV9	TRBD1	16	TRBJ1-4	-	TGTGCCAGCAGCTATGCCCCCGGGACAGCTAATGAAAAACTGTTTTTT	CASSYAPGTANEKLFF
TRBV7-2	-	15	TRBJ2-2	-	TGTGCCAGCAGCTCACGTGGGGCCGACGCCGGGGAGCTGTTTTTT	CASSSRGADAGELFF
TRBV3-1/TRBV3-2	TRBD1	14	TRBJ1-2	-	TGTGCCAGCAGCCAAAGGAGGACAGGGGATGGCTACACCTTC	CASSQRRTGDGYTF
TRBV5-1	TRBD1	17	TRBJ1-4	few	TGCGCCAGCAGCCTGGGGACAGGAGGATCCTTTAGCGAAAAACTGTTTTTT	CASSLGTGGSFSEKLFF
TRBV2	TRBD1	14	TRBJ1-2	-	TGTGCCAGCAGCCGGGACAGAAATACCTATGGCTACACCTTC	CASSRDRNTYGYTF
TRBV12-5	TRBD2	14	TRBJ2-1	-	TGTGCTAGTGGTAGACTAGCGGGGGGGAGTGAGCAGTTCTTC	CASGRLAGGSEQFF
TRBV19	-	14	TRBJ1-5	-	TGTGCCAGTAGTCCAGGTTCTAGCAATCAGCCCCAGCATTTT	CASSPGSSNQPQHF
TRBV7-8	-	17	TRBJ1-2	-	TGTGCCAGCAGCTTAGTCGGCAGGGCGCACACCCCAGTAGGCTACACCTTC	CASSLVGRAHTPVGYTF
TRBV5-1	TRBD1	14	TRBJ2-7	-	TGCGCCAGCAGCTTCGGACAGGAACTCTACGAGCAGTACTTC	CASSFGQELYEQYF
TRBV30	-	13	TRBJ1-2	-	TGTGCCTGGAGTGGACAGGAAAACTATGGCTACACCTTC	CAWSGQENYGYTF
TRBV27	TRBD1	16	TRBJ1-4	-	TGTGCCAGCAGTCAAAACCGGGACAGGGGTAATGAAAAACTGTTTTTT	CASSQNRDRGNEKLFF
TRBV9	TRBD1	15	TRBJ1-3	-	TGTGCCAGCAGCCCCAGACAGGGATCAGGAAACACCATATATTTT	CASSPRQGSGNTIYF
TRBV21-1	-	13	TRBJ1-1	-	TGTGCCAGCACCCCAGATTCGTTCCATGAAGCTTTCTTT	CASTPDSFHEAFF
TRBV5-1	-	14	TRBJ2-7	-	TGCGCCAGCACACCTTTGGGCCGCGCCTACGAGCAGTACTTC	CASTPLGRAYEQYF